The rows below give T cell receptor beta chains drawn from one sample of a study of blood T cells in healthy people across ages. TCRdb redid the calling of the 5' RACE reads with MiXCR, one entry per CDR3 protein. The table has about a million distinct CDR3 sequences, roughly 51% seen once. Sequencing used blood. These receptors were collected from a woman aged 60-70 years in good health. CDR3s include the opening cysteine and the closing phenylalanine or tryptophan. The D gene is left open where the match is weak. Clone size appears in some rows only: once, few, many, or a class for an expanded clone.

D	size	V	J	DNA	CDR3
-	-	TRBV15	TRBJ2-5	TGTGCCACCAGCAGAGCTGGGGTCAGGGAGACCCAGTACTTC	CATSRAGVRETQYF
-	-	TRBV7-2	TRBJ1-4	TGTGCCAGCAGCCTCATGACAGGCGGAGGCGAAAAACTGTTTTTT	CASSLMTGGGEKLFF
TRBD2	-	TRBV9	TRBJ2-5	TGTGCCAGCAGCGCCCCCGGGGGGCAAGAGACCCAGTACTTC	CASSAPGGQETQYF
TRBD2	few	TRBV5-6	TRBJ2-3	TGTGCCAGCAGCTTGGTAGCGGGAGGCCGTTTACGCACAGATACGCAGTATTTT	CASSLVAGGRLRTDTQYF
TRBD1	few	TRBV3-1	TRBJ2-3	TGTGCCAGCAGCCCTTCGACAGGGCTTAGCACAGATACGCAGTATTTT	CASSPSTGLSTDTQYF
-	-	TRBV6-2/TRBV6-3	TRBJ2-1	TGTGCCAGCACCGACTCTTACAATGAGCAGTTCTTC	CASTDSYNEQFF
-	few	TRBV6-1	TRBJ1-5	TGTGCCAGCAGTGACGGACATAATCAGCCCCAGCATTTT	CASSDGHNQPQHF
-	-	TRBV15	TRBJ1-2	TGTGCCACCAGCAGAGATCAGCGGAAGGGCTACACCTTC	CATSRDQRKGYTF
-	few	TRBV7-2	TRBJ2-7	TGTGCCAGCAGCTTGACAACTAGGTCCGAGCAGTACTTC	CASSLTTRSEQYF
TRBD1	few	TRBV4-1	TRBJ1-1	TGCGCCAGCAGCCAATGGGACAGGAGCACTGAAGCTTTCTTT	CASSQWDRSTEAFF
TRBD2	-	TRBV12-3/TRBV12-4	TRBJ2-3	TGTGCCAGCAGCACTCGGACTAGCGGGAGGGGGACCTCAGATACGCAGTATTTT	CASSTRTSGRGTSDTQYF
-	-	TRBV15	TRBJ1-4	TGTGCCTCACAGGACAGTTACACTAATGAAAAACTGTTTTTT	CASQDSYTNEKLFF
TRBD2	-	TRBV20-1	TRBJ2-3	TGCAGTGCTAGGAAGCGGGAGGTTACAGATACGCAGTATTTT	CSARKREVTDTQYF
TRBD1	-	TRBV28	TRBJ2-2	TGTGCCAGCAGTTTGGACAGGGCGTTGGGCGGGGAACTGTTTTTT	CASSLDRALGGELFF
-	-	TRBV20-1	TRBJ2-7	TGCAGTGCTCCCCTTCGGGGCTCCTACGAGCAGTACTTC	CSAPLRGSYEQYF
TRBD2	-	TRBV7-9	TRBJ2-7	TGTGCCAGCAGCTTATCGAGGCTAGCGGGAGGGCAGGAGGATGAGCAGTACTTC	CASSLSRLAGGQEDEQYF
-	-	TRBV6-4	TRBJ2-6	TGTGCCACCCGGCGCTCTGGGGCCAACGTCCTGACTTTC	CATRRSGANVLTF
-	-	TRBV7-9	TRBJ1-5	TGTGCCAGCAGCTCGGGTTGGGGCAATCAGCCCCAGCATTTT	CASSSGWGNQPQHF
-	few	TRBV29-1	TRBJ2-3	TGCAGCGTTGCCGGTGTAGTCAGTCGTAGCACAGATACGCAGTATTTT	CSVAGVVSRSTDTQYF
-	-	TRBV6-2/TRBV6-3	TRBJ1-2	TGTGCCAGCAGCGAAACTCTGGGCAGCAACTATGGCTACACCTTC	CASSETLGSNYGYTF
TRBD1	-	TRBV9	TRBJ2-5	TGTGCCAGCAGCGTAGATGGCAGGGGGCCTCAAGAGACCCAGTACTTC	CASSVDGRGPQETQYF
TRBD2	few	TRBV20-1	TRBJ2-5	TGCAGTGCTATCTTAGCGGGAGTTACGAAGACCCAGTACTTC	CSAILAGVTKTQYF
-	-	TRBV27	TRBJ1-5	TGTGCCAGCAGTTTTGGGCCCCATCAGCCCCAGCATTTT	CASSFGPHQPQHF
-	few	TRBV6-6	TRBJ2-7	TGTGCCAGCAGTTTGCAGGAATACGAGCAGTACTTC	CASSLQEYEQYF
-	-	TRBV5-1	TRBJ2-1	TGCGCCAGCAGCTTGGAAGCAGCACACGAGATCGATGAGCAGTTCTTC	CASSLEAAHEIDEQFF
-	-	TRBV11-2	TRBJ2-1	TGTGCCAGCAGCTTAGGGGTCTACGGCAATGAGCAGTTCTTC	CASSLGVYGNEQFF
-	-	TRBV7-3	TRBJ2-7	TGTGCCAGCAGCTTAACGGGACTCGCCCATCACGAGCAGTACTTC	CASSLTGLAHHEQYF
TRBD2	-	TRBV7-9	TRBJ2-1	TGTGCCAGCAGCGTGACTAGCGGGAGTCTAAGCTCCTACAATGAGCAGTTCTTC	CASSVTSGSLSSYNEQFF
TRBD1	few	TRBV25-1	TRBJ2-7	TGTGCCAGCAGCCCTTTTGGGACAGGGGACGAGCAGTACTTC	CASSPFGTGDEQYF
-	-	TRBV18	TRBJ1-4	TGTGCCAGCTCACCACCCCCGGGGGCGACTAATGAAAAACTGTTTTTT	CASSPPPGATNEKLFF
TRBD2	-	TRBV12-3/TRBV12-4	TRBJ2-1	TGTGCCAGTGGACTAGCGGGAGTTGGAAATGAGCAGTTCTTC	CASGLAGVGNEQFF
TRBD1	-	TRBV2	TRBJ2-7	TGTGCCTCCTGTCGGGTGGACAGGGCATTGGACGAGCAGTACTTC	CASCRVDRALDEQYF
-	-	TRBV5-6	TRBJ1-2	TGTGCCAGCAGCTTGCGAACAGCTTCTAACTATGGCTACACCTTC	CASSLRTASNYGYTF